What follows are 14 T cell receptor beta chains derived from one specimen sequenced in a study of PD-1 blockade in classical Hodgkin lymphoma (TCRdb year 2020). The time point label here, explained by the study, means: cycle 2 day 1 (C2D1) of nivolumab. Every trial patient had relapsed following autologous stem cell transplantation, and prior brentuximab vedotin exposure was what differed among cohorts A, B and C. Library generation was performed with the immunoSEQ multiplex PCR assay. TCRdb retrieved this table from immuneACCESS and kept in-frame rearrangements only. Not all clones are present; in checked studies, unresolved V genes account for under half, and no reason is known for the remainder. The sample table shows 95,000 to 100,000 clones, and more than 85% are seen once. The ten largest clones take up about 7.1% of the sample. The material sequenced was peripheral blood mononuclear cells (PBMCs), taken before the second cycle of nivolumab. These receptors all come from a human donor with classical Hodgkin lymphoma.

CDR3 nucleotides: TGTGCCAGCAGCTCCCTTTTGGGGGGAAACACCATATATTTT. The encoded protein is CASSSLLGGNTIYF. J is TRBJ1-3 and V is TRBV11-2; D is ambiguous. The V and J ends lost 4 bases and 4 bases respectively, with 11 bases between them. Germline assignment: CDR1 SGHAT and CDR2 FQNNGV. The CDR3 runs 14 residues.

The chain is built from TRBV15 and TRBJ1-2, with 7 bases identical to TRBD1. The CDR3 has 13 residues. J lost 11 bases, V lost 0 bases, and 6 bases had no gene match. The germline V gene has CDR1 LNHNV and CDR2 YYDKDF (reference sequence). The CDR3 loop is CATSRDLDRPYTF. CDR3 nucleotides: TGTGCCACCAGCAGAGATCTGGACAGGCCTTACACCTTC.

Note on this clone: This sample includes further DNA sequences coding for the same CDR3. This rearrangement joins TRBV19 to TRBJ1-1; the match to TRBD1 covers 11 bases. The CDR3 length is 15 residues. With 2 bases clipped from V and 4 bases from J, the junction kept 3 bases outside the gene matches. Germline V gives CDR1 LNHDA, CDR2 SQIVND (reference sequence). The DNA of the CDR3 is TGTGCCAGTAGTATATCCGGGACAGGGGGCACTGAAGCTTTCTTT. It codes for CASSISGTGGTEAFF.

This chain uses TRBV9 with TRBJ2-1; D is perhaps TRBD2 (7 bases). Per the germline V gene, CDR1 is SGDLS and CDR2 is YYNGEE. V gave up 8 bases and J gave up 1 base, with 13 bases separating them. CDR3 length equals 14 residues. The CDR3 nucleotides read TGTGCCAGTGAAGGGGGGGTATCCTACAATGAGCAGTTCTTC. Translating it yields CASEGGVSYNEQFF.

On this clone: The same CDR3 arises from other DNA sequences in this sample as well. The V call is TRBV9, the J call TRBJ2-3; no reliable D call. CDR1 is SGDLS, CDR2 YYNGEE, per germline. This CDR3 spans 13 amino acids. V gave up 3 bases and J gave up 1 base, with 6 bases separating them. Here the CDR3 DNA reads TGTGCCAGCAGCGCGACTGGCACAGATACGCAGTATTTT. Residues: CASSATGTDTQYF.

This chain joins TRBV7-9 and TRBJ2-1, with D perhaps matching TRBD2 (7 bases). The germline V gene encodes CDR1 SEHNR and CDR2 FQNEAQ (reference sequence). Trimming removed 11 bases from V and 2 bases from J, with 13 bases in between. The CDR3 is 13 residues long. CDR3 nucleotides: TGTGCCCTTGCGGGGGCTGCCTACAATGAGCAGTTCTTC. It specifies CALAGAAYNEQFF.

This clone was recorded once. This chain uses TRBV28 with TRBJ2-7, with 13 bases identical to TRBD2. Germline V gene sequence: CDR1 MDHEN, CDR2 SYDVKM. V trimming: 6 bases; J trimming: 2 bases; junction bases outside the gene matches: 7. The CDR3 loop spans 16 amino acids. CDR3 DNA sequence: TGTGCCAGCAGGAGGGGCGGGACTAGCGGGACCTACGAGCAGTACTTC. It yields the protein CASRRGGTSGTYEQYF.

This rearrangement joins TRBV30 to TRBJ1-5; D uncertain. In germline, CDR1 is GTSNPN, CDR2 SVGIG (reference sequence). V was clipped by 0 bases and J by 3 bases, with 9 bases between them. The CDR3 is 14 amino acids. As DNA, the CDR3 is TGTGCCTGGAGTGTACGAGGCTCCAATCAGCCCCAGCATTTT. As protein: CAWSVRGSNQPQHF. The full variable domain, completed using reference TRBV30 and TRBJ1-5, is SQTIHQWPATLVQPVGSPLSLECTVEGTSNPNLYWYRQAAGRGLQLLFYSVGIGQISSEVPQNLSASRPQDRQFILSSKKLLLSDSGFYLCAWSVRGSNQPQHFGDGTRLSIL.

CDR3 DNA sequence: TGTGCCAGTAGCTTACAGGGGGCGCGGTCCATGAACACTGAAGCTTTCTTT. It yields the protein CASSLQGARSMNTEAFF. The chain joins TRBV19 to TRBJ1-1; 9 bases are a match to TRBD1. With 6 bases clipped from V and 0 bases from J, the junction kept 11 bases outside the gene matches. There are 17 residues in the CDR3. CDR1 and CDR2 (germline): LNHDA, SQIVND (reference sequence).

This clone has a handful of counts. The chain employs TRBV18 and TRBJ2-1; the match to TRBD2 covers 9 bases. This CDR3 contains 14 residues. The germline gives CDR1 KGHSH, CDR2 LQKENI. The V segment lost 3 bases and the J segment 8 bases; nucleotides outside the gene matches: 5. This chain's CDR3 is CASSPGLATDEQFF. CDR3 nucleotides: TGTGCCAGCTCACCGGGACTAGCAACGGATGAGCAGTTCTTC.

The chain recombines TRBV25-1 with TRBJ2-7; 7 bases match TRBD1. The trim removed 9 bases at V and 0 bases at J, leaving 5 bases unmatched. The germline V gene has CDR1 MGHDK and CDR2 SYGVNS. The CDR3 runs to 13 residues. The CDR3 nucleotides read TGTGCCAGTAGGGGACAGAGCTCCTACGAGCAGTACTTC. Its protein is CASRGQSSYEQYF.

The J gene is TRBJ2-1, the V gene TRBV11-3; no firm D call. The V gene lost 2 bases and the J gene lost 5 bases, with 7 bases spanning the gap. CDR3 length: 13 residues. Germline values: CDR1 SGHNT, CDR2 YENEEA. CDR3 DNA sequence: TGTGCCAGCAGCTTATCCCAGAACAATGAGCAGTTCTTC. It encodes CASSLSQNNEQFF.

This clone was counted only a few times. The rearrangement links TRBV9 to TRBJ1-1; tentatively, D is TRBD1 (6 bases). Between the trimmed V and J ends, which lost 4 bases and 6 bases, there was a span of 28 bases. The CDR3 extends over 18 amino acids. Germline CDR1 reads SGDLS; CDR2 reads YYNGEE. The CDR3 DNA follows: TGTGCCAGCAGCAGCGGAGAGGGGGATTTGCAGGGGCTGTCTGAAGCTTTCTTT. Amino acid sequence: CASSSGEGDLQGLSEAFF.

The rearrangement links TRBV2 to TRBJ1-1, with D hard to call. There are 17 residues in the CDR3. The germline V and J ends were trimmed by 0 bases and 4 bases, with 18 bases remaining between them. Germline CDR1 is SNHLY and CDR2 is FYNNEI. The CDR3 loop reads CASSEAAWSIRGTEAFF. In DNA form, the CDR3 reads TGTGCCAGCAGTGAAGCGGCTTGGAGCATTCGGGGCACTGAAGCTTTCTTT.